The next 8 T cell receptor beta chains were all read from a single sample in a study of a mutant IDH1 vaccine in newly diagnosed glioma. Here immunoSEQ multiplex PCR was the method, and the copy in TCRdb shows in-frame clones only, minus some. The sample carries approximately 37,000 clones, roughly three fifths recorded once. Documented time point: week 5, during vaccination. Vaccine doses each comprised 300 ug of mutant IDH1 20-mer peptide, with topical imiquimod. The antigens for these receptors are not known. The sequenced sample was PBMCs, obtained from a glioma patient whose treatment included an IDH1 peptide vaccine. These receptors all stem from a woman under 30 with glioma.

The V and J genes are TRBV5-1 and TRBJ2-1; possible D gene TRBD2, 7 bases. The germline CDR1 and CDR2 sequences are SGHRS and YFSETQ. CDR3 length: 15 residues. V lost 4 bases and J 5 bases, leaving 16 bases between the germline ends. CDR3 residues: CASSAWAGADNEQFF. The CDR3 nucleotides are TGCGCCAGCAGCGCCTGGGCGGGGGCCGACAATGAGCAGTTCTTC.

The rearrangement links TRBV9 to TRBJ1-2; no firm D call. Trimming left V 0 bases short and J 1 base short, with 4 bases between. Germline V CDR1 and CDR2: SGDLS, YYNGEE. The CDR3 sequence is 13 residues long. The CDR3 region is CASSVEVNYGYTF. CDR3 nucleotides: TGTGCCAGCAGCGTAGAAGTTAACTATGGCTACACCTTC. Looking up the rest from reference TRBV9 and TRBJ1-2 gives the full variable domain: DSGVTQTPKHLITATGQRVTLRCSPRSGDLSVYWYQQSLDQGLQFLIQYYNGEERAKGNILERFSAQQFPDLHSELNLSSLELGDSALYFCASSVEVNYGYTFGSGTRLTVV.

The chain is built from TRBV10-3 and TRBJ2-3, with TRBD1 identical over 7 bases. Trimming took 4 bases from V and 8 from J; bases not matched to a gene: 9. Germline V gives CDR1 ENHRY, CDR2 SYGVKD. The CDR3 sequence is 14 residues long. CDR3 residues: CAISARDTGATQYF. The CDR3 DNA reads TGTGCCATCAGTGCCAGGGACACAGGGGCTACGCAGTATTTT.

The J gene is TRBJ1-5, the V gene TRBV28; the match to TRBD1 covers 9 bases. The germline gives CDR1 MDHEN, CDR2 SYDVKM. The J segment lost 2 bases and the V segment lost 10 bases, leaving 3 bases of the junction unmatched. This CDR3 contains 13 residues. The CDR3 sequence is CATRTGGNQPQHF. For the CDR3, the DNA is TGTGCCACCAGGACAGGGGGCAATCAGCCCCAGCATTTT.

This sequence joins TRBV19 and TRBJ2-1; D possibly matches TRBD1 or TRBD2 (5 bases each). Per germline, CDR1 LNHDA and CDR2 SQIVND (reference sequence). This CDR3 has 15 residues. Trimming removed 1 base at V and 7 bases at J, with 14 bases between. In nucleotides, the CDR3 is TGTGCCAGTAGTATAGTCGGTGGGACGATGAATGAGCAGTTCTTC. The encoded protein is CASSIVGGTMNEQFF.

This chain connects TRBV4-1 to TRBJ2-7, with 15 bases aligning to TRBD2. The CDR3 extends over 18 amino acids. V trimming: 3 bases; J trimming: 0 bases; junction bases outside the gene matches: 6. CDR1 MGHRA and CDR2 YSYEKL come from the germline V gene. The CDR3 nucleotides read TGCGCCAGCAGCCAGGGACTAGCGGGAGGCTGGGCCTCCTACGAGCAGTACTTC. It translates to CASSQGLAGGWASYEQYF.

This clone was seen more than once but under ten times. The chain uses TRBV20-1 and TRBJ1-1, with D unresolved. Deletions cut 0 bases from V and 11 bases from J, with 10 bases between. Per germline, CDR1 DFQATT and CDR2 SNEGSKA (reference sequence). This CDR3 is 11 amino acids long. The CDR3: CSARDLGVAFF. CDR3 nucleotides: TGCAGTGCTAGAGATCTTGGAGTTGCTTTCTTT.

The chain joins TRBV15 to TRBJ2-1, with D possibly being TRBD2 (6 bases). There are 14 residues in the CDR3. V gave up 5 bases and J gave up 4 bases, with 12 bases separating them. Germline-derived CDR1 and CDR2 are LNHNV and YYDKDF (reference sequence). The CDR3 sequence is CATSPVAGYNEQFF. CDR3 nucleotides: TGTGCCACCAGCCCTGTTGCGGGATACAATGAGCAGTTCTTC.